This T cell receptor beta chain appears in the sequencing data of a study of neurological immune-mediated disorders. In its sample, this clonotype was seen many times. Per the germline V gene, CDR1 is SGHRS and CDR2 is YFSETQ. The ends lost 6 bases at V and 3 bases at J; junction bases unmatched: 8. This CDR3 region has 15 residues. TCRdb processed the 5' RACE reads anew with MiXCR; each CDR3 protein has one entry. The sample lists some 60,000 distinct CDR3 sequences; under 4.5% were seen once. The chain is built from TRBV5-1 and TRBJ2-1, with 8 bases fitting TRBD1. Input material: PBMCs. This receptor was identified in a woman aged 25 to 45 with multiple sclerosis. Written as DNA, the CDR3 is TGCGCCAGCAAGCCGCCGGGACAGGTCTACAATGAGCAGTTCTTC. It codes for CASKPPGQVYNEQFF.